This TCR beta chain derives from a study of blood T cell repertoires in COVID-19. Study summary: COVID-19 samples collected from the United States, Italy and Spain covered acute and convalescent phases.

Per the original methods: Reference gene primers were amplified, and this amplification served to estimate nucleated cell counts. The method was immunoSEQ multiplex PCR; TCRdb's version includes in-frame clones alone and lacks a portion of them. V and J calls plus clone size are reproduced from that table; the DNA served to infer D and trimming. This sample yields approximately 120,000 clones, of which 60% to 85% are seen a single time; approximately 4.3% belongs to the top ten. The origin of this receptor is a human donor in a cohort sampled during active or convalescent COVID-19. Material for sequencing was peripheral blood.

As DNA, the CDR3 is TGCGCCAGCAGCCAAGAAGCGCGTACGCAGTATTTT. The encoded protein is CASSQEARTQYF. The chain employs TRBV4-1 and TRBJ2-3; D unresolved. Trimming stripped 0 bases from V and 8 bases from J, with 6 bases between. Germline loops: CDR1 MGHRA, CDR2 YSYEKL. The CDR3 totals 12 residues.